This entry lists 11 T cell receptor beta chains sequenced from one sample in a study of metastatic and nonmetastatic thyroid tumors. Thyroid surgery took place with no prior treatment in any patient. TCRdb re-called the PCR reads through MiXCR. The repertoire has around 17,000 clones, around a fifth of them found once; the top ten carry around a fifth. The sample comprised adjacent normal tissue. Receptor source: a female donor with papillary thyroid cancer or a benign thyroid nodule (not recorded which). Some clones in this sample may be carry-over from other donors' samples.

The chain joins TRBV20-1 to TRBJ1-6; D not resolved. The germline V and J ends were trimmed by 0 bases and 6 bases, with 12 bases remaining between them. CDR1 and CDR2 (germline): DFQATT, SNEGSKA (reference sequence). The CDR3 sequence is 15 residues long. For the CDR3, the DNA is TGCAGTGCTAGAGATGGTGGGGAAGGTAATTCACCCCTCCACTTT. This translates into CSARDGGEGNSPLHF.

This clone has a count of ten or more. This same CDR3 is encoded by further DNA sequences in the sample. The chain couples TRBV12-3 or TRBV12-4 to TRBJ1-2; unclear D gene. The V and J ends lost 3 bases and 0 bases respectively, with 14 bases between them. This CDR3 contains 16 residues. CDR3 amino acids: CASSFSGGITNYGYTF. As DNA, the CDR3 is TGTGCCAGCAGTTTCTCAGGCGGGATTACTAACTATGGCTACACCTTC.

The chain couples TRBV7-2 to TRBJ1-3, with TRBD1 matching over 10 bases. The J segment lost 2 bases and the V segment lost 3 bases, leaving 1 base of the junction unmatched. This CDR3 is built from 15 residues. Germline V gene lookup returns CDR1 SGHTA and CDR2 FQGNSA. CDR3 region: CASSFGTGAGNTIYF. The CDR3 DNA follows: TGTGCCAGCAGCTTTGGGACAGGGGCTGGAAACACCATATATTTT.

In its sample, this clone was seen a few times. The chain uses TRBV20-1 and TRBJ2-1, with 14 bases aligning to TRBD2. CDR3 length equals 14 residues. Germline CDR1 is DFQATT and CDR2 is SNEGSKA (reference sequence). V was pared by 5 bases and J by 7 bases, with 4 bases of the junction left unmatched. CDR3 protein: CSARGLAGVNEQFF. The DNA of the CDR3 is TGCAGTGCTCGGGGACTAGCGGGAGTGAATGAGCAGTTCTTC.

This chain joins TRBV2 and TRBJ2-6, with D hard to call. The CDR3 is made up of 19 amino acids. CDR1 and CDR2 (germline): SNHLY, FYNNEI. The V end lost 1 base, the J end lost 0 bases, and 16 bases lay between the germline ends. CDR3 in amino acids: CASSEEWNLRSSGANVLTF. Written as DNA, the CDR3 is TGTGCCAGCAGTGAAGAGTGGAACTTGCGGAGCTCTGGGGCCAACGTCCTGACTTTC. Full variable domain (missing parts from reference TRBV2 and TRBJ2-6): EPEVTQTPSHQVTQMGQEVILRCVPISNHLYFYWYRQILGQKVEFLVSFYNNEISEKSEIFDDQFSVERPDGSNFTLKIRSTKLEDSAMYFCASSEEWNLRSSGANVLTFGAGSRLTVL.

The chain employs TRBV20-1 and TRBJ1-5; weak D call: TRBD1 (5 bases). CDR3 length equals 15 residues. The germline V gene encodes CDR1 DFQATT and CDR2 SNEGSKA (reference sequence). V was trimmed by 1 base and J by 0 bases, leaving 10 bases between them. CDR3 protein: CSARVAQDSNQPQHF. The CDR3 nucleotides read TGCAGTGCTAGAGTAGCACAGGATAGCAATCAGCCCCAGCATTTT.

The rearrangement links TRBV20-1 to TRBJ1-2, with D possibly matching TRBD1 (5 bases). V was clipped by 5 bases and J by 8 bases, with 27 bases between them. The CDR3 is 16 residues long. The germline V gene encodes CDR1 DFQATT and CDR2 SNEGSKA (reference sequence). The CDR3 DNA follows: TGCAGTGCTGCCACGGGGGAGCAGGCCCTCAAGGGGGGCTACACCTTC. Protein sequence: CSAATGEQALKGGYTF.

This clone was found once. The chain uses TRBV7-9 and TRBJ2-5; possible D gene TRBD1, 6 bases. From germline, CDR1 is SEHNR and CDR2 FQNEAQ (reference sequence). The CDR3 has 13 residues. Trimming removed 6 bases at V and 1 base at J, with 9 bases between. CDR3 sequence: CASSQGIQETQYF. The DNA for the CDR3 is TGTGCCAGCAGTCAGGGGATCCAAGAGACCCAGTACTTC.

This sequence joins TRBV20-1 and TRBJ2-7; the match to TRBD2 covers 7 bases. There are 15 residues in the CDR3. Germline V lookup: CDR1 DFQATT, CDR2 SNEGSKA (reference sequence). Trimming took 4 bases from V and 3 from J; bases not matched to a gene: 12. The CDR3 DNA sequence: TGCAGTGCTAACTCAAACCGGGACTACAACTACGAGCAGTACTTC. Translating gives CSANSNRDYNYEQYF.

The CDR3 is CSAPGQGAWSPLHF. The DNA of the CDR3 is TGCAGTGCTCCGGGACAGGGGGCCTGGTCACCCCTCCACTTT. The chain uses TRBV20-1 and TRBJ1-6; TRBD1 aligns across 12 bases. Looked up from germline, CDR1 is DFQATT and CDR2 is SNEGSKA (reference sequence). After removal of 5 bases from V and 10 bases from J, the junction contained 6 bases not matched to a gene. The CDR3 consists of 14 residues.

A word on this clone: With a much larger clone just one base away, this may be a read error. This sequence joins TRBV27 and TRBJ2-2; 7 nucleotides line up with TRBD2. The CDR3 sequence is 13 residues long. In germline, CDR1 is MNHEY, CDR2 SMNVEV (reference sequence). The CDR3 is CASSFSGLGELSF. CDR3 bases: TGTGCCAGCAGTTTTAGCGGGTTAGGGGAGCTGTCTTTT.